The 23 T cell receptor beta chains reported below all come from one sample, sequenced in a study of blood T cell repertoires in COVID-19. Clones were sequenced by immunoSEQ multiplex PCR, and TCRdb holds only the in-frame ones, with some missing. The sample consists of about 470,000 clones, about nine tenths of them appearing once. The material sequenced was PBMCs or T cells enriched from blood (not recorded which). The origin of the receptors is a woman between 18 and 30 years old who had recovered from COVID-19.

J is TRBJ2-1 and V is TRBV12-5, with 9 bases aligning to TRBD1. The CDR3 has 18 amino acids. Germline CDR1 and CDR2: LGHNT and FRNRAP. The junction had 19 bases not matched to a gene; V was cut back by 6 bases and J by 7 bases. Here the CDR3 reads CASGSGTGLTRRENEQFF. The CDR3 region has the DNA TGTGCTAGTGGCTCCGGGACAGGGCTGACTCGGAGGGAAAATGAGCAGTTCTTC.

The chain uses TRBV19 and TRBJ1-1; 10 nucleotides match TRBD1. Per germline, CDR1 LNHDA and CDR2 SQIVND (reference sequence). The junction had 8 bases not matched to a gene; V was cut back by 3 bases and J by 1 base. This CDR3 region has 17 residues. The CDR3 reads CASSMGQGYSSNTEAFF. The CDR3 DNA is TGTGCCAGTAGTATGGGACAGGGGTATTCATCGAACACTGAAGCTTTCTTT.

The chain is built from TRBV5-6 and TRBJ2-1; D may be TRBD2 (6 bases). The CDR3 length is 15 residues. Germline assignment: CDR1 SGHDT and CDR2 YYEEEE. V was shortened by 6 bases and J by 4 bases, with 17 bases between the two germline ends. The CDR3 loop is CASMPPGLQYNEQFF. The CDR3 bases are TGTGCCAGCATGCCCCCGGGACTCCAATACAATGAGCAGTTCTTC.

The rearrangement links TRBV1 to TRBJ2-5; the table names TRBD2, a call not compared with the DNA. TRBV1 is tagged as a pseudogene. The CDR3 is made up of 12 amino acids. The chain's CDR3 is CTSRSEGETQYF. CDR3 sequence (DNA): TGCACCAGCAGGAGCGAAGGAGAGACCCAGTACTTC.

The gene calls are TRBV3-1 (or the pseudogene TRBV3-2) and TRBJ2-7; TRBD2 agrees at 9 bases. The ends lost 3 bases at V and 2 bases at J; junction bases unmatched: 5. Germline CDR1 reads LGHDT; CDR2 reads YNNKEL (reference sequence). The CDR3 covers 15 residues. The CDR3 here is CASSHSSGVTYEQYF. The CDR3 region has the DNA TGTGCCAGCAGCCATTCTAGCGGGGTGACCTACGAGCAGTACTTC.

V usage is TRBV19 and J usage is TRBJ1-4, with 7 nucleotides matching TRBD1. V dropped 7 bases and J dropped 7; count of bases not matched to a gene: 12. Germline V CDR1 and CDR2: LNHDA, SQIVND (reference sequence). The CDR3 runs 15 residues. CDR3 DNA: TGTGCCAGTAACCGTGCGGGACAGAGTACTGAAAAACTGTTTTTT. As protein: CASNRAGQSTEKLFF.

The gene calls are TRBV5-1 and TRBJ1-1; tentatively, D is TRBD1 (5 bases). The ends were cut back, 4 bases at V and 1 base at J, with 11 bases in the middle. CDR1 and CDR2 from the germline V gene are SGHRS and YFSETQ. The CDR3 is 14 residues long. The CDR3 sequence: CASSPGATNTEAFF. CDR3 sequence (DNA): TGCGCCAGCAGCCCTGGGGCAACGAACACTGAAGCTTTCTTT. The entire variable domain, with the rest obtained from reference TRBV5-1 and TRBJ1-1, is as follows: KAGVTQTPRYLIKTRGQQVTLSCSPISGHRSVSWYQQTPGQGLQFLFEYFSETQRNKGNFPGRFSGRQFSNSRSEMNVSTLELGDSALYLCASSPGATNTEAFFGQGTRLTVV.

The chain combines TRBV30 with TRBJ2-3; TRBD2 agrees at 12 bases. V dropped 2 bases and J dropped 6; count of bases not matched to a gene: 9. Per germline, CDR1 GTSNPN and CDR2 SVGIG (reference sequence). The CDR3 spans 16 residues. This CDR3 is CAWSYNPSGGADTQYF. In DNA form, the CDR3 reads TGTGCCTGGAGTTACAATCCTAGCGGGGGGGCGGATACGCAGTATTTT.

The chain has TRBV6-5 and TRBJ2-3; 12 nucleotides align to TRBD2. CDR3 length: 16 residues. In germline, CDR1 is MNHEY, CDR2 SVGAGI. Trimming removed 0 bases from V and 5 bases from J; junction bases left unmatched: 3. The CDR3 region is CASSYSTTSGGDTQYF. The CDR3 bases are TGTGCCAGCAGTTACTCAACGACTAGCGGGGGAGATACGCAGTATTTT.

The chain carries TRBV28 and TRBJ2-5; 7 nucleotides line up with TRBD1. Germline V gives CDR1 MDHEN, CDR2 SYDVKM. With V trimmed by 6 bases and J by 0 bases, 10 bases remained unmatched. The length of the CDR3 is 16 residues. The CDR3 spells CASSSGTANYQETQYF. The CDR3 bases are TGTGCCAGCAGCTCCGGGACAGCAAACTACCAAGAGACCCAGTACTTC. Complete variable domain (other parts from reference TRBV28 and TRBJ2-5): DVKVTQSSRYLVKRTGEKVFLECVQDMDHENMFWYRQDPGLGLRLIYFSYDVKMKEKGDIPEGYSVSREKKERFSLILESASTNQTSMYLCASSSGTANYQETQYFGPGTRLLVL.

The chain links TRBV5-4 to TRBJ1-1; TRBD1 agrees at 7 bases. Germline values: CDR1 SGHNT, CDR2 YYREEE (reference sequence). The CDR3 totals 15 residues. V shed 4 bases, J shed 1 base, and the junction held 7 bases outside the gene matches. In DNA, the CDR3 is TGTGCCAGCAGCCGAGGGGACAGACAGAACACTGAAGCTTTCTTT. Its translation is CASSRGDRQNTEAFF.

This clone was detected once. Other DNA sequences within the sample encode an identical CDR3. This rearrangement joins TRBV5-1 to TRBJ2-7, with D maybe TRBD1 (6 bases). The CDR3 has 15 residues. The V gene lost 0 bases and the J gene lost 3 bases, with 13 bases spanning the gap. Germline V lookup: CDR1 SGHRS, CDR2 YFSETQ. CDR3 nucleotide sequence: TGCGCCAGCAGCTTGGGGGCAGGGGAGTACTACGAGCAGTACTTC. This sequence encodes CASSLGAGEYYEQYF.

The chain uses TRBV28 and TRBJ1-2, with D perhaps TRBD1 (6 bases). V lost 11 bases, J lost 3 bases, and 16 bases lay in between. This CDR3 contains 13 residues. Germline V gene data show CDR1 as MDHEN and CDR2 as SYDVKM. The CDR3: CAVPRGGYYGYTF. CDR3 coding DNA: TGTGCCGTCCCACGGGGGGGCTACTATGGCTACACCTTC.

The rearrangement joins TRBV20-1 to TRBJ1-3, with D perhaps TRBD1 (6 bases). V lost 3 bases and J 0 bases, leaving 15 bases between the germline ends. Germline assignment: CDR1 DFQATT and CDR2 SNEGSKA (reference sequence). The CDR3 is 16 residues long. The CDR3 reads CSASSLGHSSGNTIYF. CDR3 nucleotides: TGCAGTGCTAGTAGTTTGGGACACAGCTCTGGAAACACCATATATTTT.

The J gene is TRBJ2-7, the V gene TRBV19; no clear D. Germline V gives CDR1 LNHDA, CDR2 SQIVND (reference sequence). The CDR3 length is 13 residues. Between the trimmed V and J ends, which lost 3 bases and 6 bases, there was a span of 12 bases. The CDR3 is CASSIGPNREQYF. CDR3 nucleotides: TGTGCCAGTAGTATTGGGCCAAACCGCGAGCAGTACTTC.

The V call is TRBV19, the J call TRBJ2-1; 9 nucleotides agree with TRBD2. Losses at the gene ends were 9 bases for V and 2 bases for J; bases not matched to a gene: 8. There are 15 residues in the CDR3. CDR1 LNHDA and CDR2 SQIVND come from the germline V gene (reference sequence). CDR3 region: CASSRLADTYNEQFF. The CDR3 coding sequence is TGTGCCAGCTCCCGACTAGCGGATACCTACAATGAGCAGTTCTTC. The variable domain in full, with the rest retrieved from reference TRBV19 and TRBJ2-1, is DGGITQSPKYLFRKEGQNVTLSCEQNLNHDAMYWYRQDPGQGLRLIYYSQIVNDFQKGDIAEGYSVSREKKESFPLTVTSAQKNPTAFYLCASSRLADTYNEQFFGPGTRLTVL.

CDR3: CATLSDRGSRYTF. CDR3 DNA: TGTGCCACGCTATCGGACAGGGGGTCGCGCTACACCTTC. The chain combines TRBV19 with TRBJ1-2; the match to TRBD1 covers 10 bases. The ends lost 10 bases at V and 9 bases at J; junction bases unmatched: 11. Germline CDR1 LNHDA, CDR2 SQIVND (reference sequence). The CDR3 length is 13 residues.

The chain's CDR3 is CASSLATYEQYF. In DNA, the CDR3 is TGTGCCAGCAGTTTAGCGACCTACGAGCAGTACTTC. The chain is built from TRBV28 and TRBJ2-7, with no clear D. The CDR3 is 12 residues long. The ends were cut back, 2 bases at V and 2 bases at J, with 4 bases in the middle. Germline V lookup: CDR1 MDHEN, CDR2 SYDVKM.

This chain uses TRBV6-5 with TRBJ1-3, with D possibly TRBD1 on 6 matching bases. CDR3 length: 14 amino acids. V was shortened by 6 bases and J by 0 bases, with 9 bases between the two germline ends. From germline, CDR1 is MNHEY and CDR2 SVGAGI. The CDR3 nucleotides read TGTGCCAGCAGCCCAGGGGACTCTGGAAACACCATATATTTT. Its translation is CASSPGDSGNTIYF.

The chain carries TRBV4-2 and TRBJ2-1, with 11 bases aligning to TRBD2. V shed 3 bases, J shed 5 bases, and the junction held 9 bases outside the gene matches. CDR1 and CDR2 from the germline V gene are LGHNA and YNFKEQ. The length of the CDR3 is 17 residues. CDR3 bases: TGTGCCAGCAGCCAGCGGGCTAGCGGGGGGCAAGACAATGAGCAGTTCTTC. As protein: CASSQRASGGQDNEQFF.

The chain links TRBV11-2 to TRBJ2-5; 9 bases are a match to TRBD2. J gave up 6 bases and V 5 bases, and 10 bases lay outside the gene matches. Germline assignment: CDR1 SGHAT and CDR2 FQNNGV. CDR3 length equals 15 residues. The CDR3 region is CASSRAAGGPQTQYF. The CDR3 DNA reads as TGTGCCAGCAGCCGGGCGGCGGGGGGGCCTCAGACCCAGTACTTC.

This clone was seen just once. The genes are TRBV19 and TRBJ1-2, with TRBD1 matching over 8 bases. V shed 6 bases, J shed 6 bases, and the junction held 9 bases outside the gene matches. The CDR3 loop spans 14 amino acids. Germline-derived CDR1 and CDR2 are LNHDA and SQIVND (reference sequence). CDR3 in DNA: TGTGCCAGTAGAAATGGCAGGGGGCCGAATGGCTACACCTTC. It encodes CASRNGRGPNGYTF. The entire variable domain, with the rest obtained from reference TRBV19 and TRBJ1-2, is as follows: DGGITQSPKYLFRKEGQNVTLSCEQNLNHDAMYWYRQDPGQGLRLIYYSQIVNDFQKGDIAEGYSVSREKKESFPLTVTSAQKNPTAFYLCASRNGRGPNGYTFGSGTRLTVV.

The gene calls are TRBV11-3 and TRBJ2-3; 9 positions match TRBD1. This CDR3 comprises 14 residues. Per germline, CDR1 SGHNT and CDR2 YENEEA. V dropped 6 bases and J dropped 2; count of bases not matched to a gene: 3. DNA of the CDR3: TGTGCCAGCAGTACAGGGGGCGTCACAGATACGCAGTATTTT. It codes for CASSTGGVTDTQYF. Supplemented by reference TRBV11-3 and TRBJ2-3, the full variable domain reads EAGVVQSPRYKIIEKKQPVAFWCNPISGHNTLYWYLQNLGQGPELLIRYENEEAVDDSQLPKDRFSAERLKGVDSTLKIQPAELGDSAVYLCASSTGGVTDTQYFGPGTRLTVL.